What follows are 21 T cell receptor beta chains derived from one specimen sequenced in a study of cytomegalovirus exposure and HLA in healthy donors. The PCR ran on 60 Vbeta and 13 Jbeta primers. Produced via immunoSEQ multiplex PCR; TCRdb's table is partial and in-frame only. The top ten clones hold roughly 30% of a sample with roughly 92,000 clones, around 80% of them seen once. Source material: PBMCs. The receptors originated from a man aged 50 to 60 in good health and CMV-seropositive.

This clone was counted a few times. This rearrangement joins TRBV15 to TRBJ1-4, with TRBD1 identical over 7 bases. Germline-derived CDR1 and CDR2 are LNHNV and YYDKDF (reference sequence). The CDR3 loop spans 14 amino acids. After removal of 6 bases from V and 6 bases from J, the junction contained 7 bases not matched to a gene. The CDR3 sequence is CATRKDRVDEKLFF. The DNA for the CDR3 is TGTGCCACCAGGAAAGACAGGGTAGATGAAAAACTGTTTTTT.

V and J are TRBV19 and TRBJ1-1; D may be TRBD1 (6 bases). V gave up 6 bases and J gave up 2 bases, with 10 bases separating them. CDR1 and CDR2 (germline): LNHDA, SQIVND (reference sequence). The CDR3 has 13 amino acids. The CDR3 loop reads CASRAGTNTEAFF. The DNA of the CDR3 is TGTGCCAGTAGGGCAGGGACAAACACTGAAGCTTTCTTT. The full variable domain, with the rest looked up from reference TRBV19 and TRBJ1-1, is DGGITQSPKYLFRKEGQNVTLSCEQNLNHDAMYWYRQDPGQGLRLIYYSQIVNDFQKGDIAEGYSVSREKKESFPLTVTSAQKNPTAFYLCASRAGTNTEAFFGQGTRLTVV.

The chain employs TRBV28 and TRBJ1-3; D call uncertain. The germline V gene encodes CDR1 MDHEN and CDR2 SYDVKM. The CDR3 consists of 14 residues. V was shortened by 8 bases and J by 2 bases, with 13 bases between the two germline ends. In DNA, the CDR3 is TGTGCCAGCTGGTCCGGGTTAACTGGAAACACCATATATTTT. Translation: CASWSGLTGNTIYF.

J is TRBJ1-3 and V is TRBV11-3; 7 bases align to TRBD1. The CDR3 contains 15 residues. Losses at the gene ends were 5 bases for V and 0 bases for J; bases not matched to a gene: 4. The germline V gene has CDR1 SGHNT and CDR2 YENEEA. CDR3 sequence (DNA): TGTGCCAGCAGCCCCGGACAGGACTCTGGAAACACCATATATTTT. Translated: CASSPGQDSGNTIYF.

The CDR3 bases are TGTGCCAGCAGCTTATCAGGTAGCACAGATACGCAGTATTTT. This sequence encodes CASSLSGSTDTQYF. V usage is TRBV7-9 and J usage is TRBJ2-3, with D unclear. V shed 2 bases and J shed 0 bases, with 6 bases lying between them. Per the germline V gene, CDR1 is SEHNR and CDR2 is FQNEAQ (reference sequence). CDR3 length: 14 residues. Together with reference TRBV7-9 and TRBJ2-3, the CDR3 gives the full variable domain: DTGVSQNPRHKITKRGQNVTFRCDPISEHNRLYWYRQTLGQGPEFLTYFQNEAQLEKSRLLSDRFSAERPKGSFSTLEIQRTEQGDSAMYLCASSLSGSTDTQYFGPGTRLTVL.

This clone has a single count. The CDR3 DNA reads TGTGCCAGCAGTGCGATGGTGGATACGCAGTATTTT. It yields the protein CASSAMVDTQYF. This rearrangement joins TRBV6-5 to TRBJ2-3; D gene unclear. V lost 5 bases, J lost 6 bases, and 9 bases lay in between. The CDR3 consists of 12 residues. Germline V gives CDR1 MNHEY, CDR2 SVGAGI.

The rearrangement uses TRBV6-5 and TRBJ2-1, with D perhaps TRBD2 (5 bases). The germline V gene encodes CDR1 MNHEY and CDR2 SVGAGI. V was shortened by 6 bases and J by 2 bases, with 14 bases between the two germline ends. CDR3 size: 15 residues. The CDR3 loop reads CASSRGQAAYNEQFF. In DNA, the CDR3 is TGTGCCAGCAGCCGGGGTCAGGCGGCCTACAATGAGCAGTTCTTC.

CDR3 loop: CASSPRTGGIRNTEAFF. Here the CDR3 DNA reads TGTGCCAGTAGTCCTAGGACAGGGGGCATACGGAACACTGAAGCTTTCTTT. This chain joins TRBV19 and TRBJ1-1; 11 bases line up with TRBD1. V shed 5 bases and J 1 base; nucleotides not matched to a gene: 9. Germline V lookup: CDR1 LNHDA, CDR2 SQIVND (reference sequence). The CDR3 has 17 amino acids.

Notes on this clone: One end of the junction fails to match germline, which may point to a read error. CDR3 amino acids: CSSSFSGGYEQYF. In DNA form, the CDR3 reads TGTTCCAGCAGCTTCTCAGGGGGCTACGAGCAGTACTTC. The chain employs TRBV7-9 and TRBJ2-7; 7 bases are shared with TRBD1. Germline assignment: CDR1 SEHNR and CDR2 FQNEAQ (reference sequence). This CDR3 is 13 amino acids long.

The chain joins TRBV18 to TRBJ1-6; D not resolved. Germline V lookup: CDR1 KGHSH, CDR2 LQKENI. Trimming left V 0 bases short and J 14 bases short, with 11 bases between. The CDR3 extends over 13 amino acids. CDR3 amino acids: CASSPPAPGALHF. As DNA, the CDR3 is TGTGCCAGCTCACCACCGGCTCCGGGAGCCCTCCACTTT.

This clone came up a few times. The genes are TRBV5-1 and TRBJ1-4; D ambiguous. This CDR3 contains 14 residues. V was pared by 3 bases and J by 3 bases, with 9 bases between. Germline V lookup: CDR1 SGHRS, CDR2 YFSETQ. The CDR3 sequence: CASSSGRANEKLFF. The CDR3 coding sequence is TGCGCCAGCAGCTCTGGCCGTGCTAATGAAAAACTGTTTTTT.

This chain links TRBV19 with TRBJ2-1, with TRBD2 matching over 7 bases. Germline loops: CDR1 LNHDA, CDR2 SQIVND (reference sequence). The CDR3 consists of 13 residues. With V trimmed by 7 bases and J by 8 bases, 8 bases remained unmatched. In DNA form, the CDR3 reads TGTGCCAGTACCGCCGGTGGGGGGGATGAGCAGTTCTTC. Translation gives CASTAGGGDEQFF.

The chain recombines TRBV30 with TRBJ2-7; TRBD1 aligns across 7 bases. CDR1 is GTSNPN and CDR2 is SVGIG in the germline V gene (reference sequence). The CDR3 spans 14 residues. Trimming cost V 2 bases and J 4 bases; bases outside gene matches: 8. This CDR3 reads CAWSPLGQHYEQYF. The CDR3 DNA is TGTGCCTGGAGTCCACTGGGACAGCATTACGAGCAGTACTTC. Supplemented by reference TRBV30 and TRBJ2-7, the full variable domain reads SQTIHQWPATLVQPVGSPLSLECTVEGTSNPNLYWYRQAAGRGLQLLFYSVGIGQISSEVPQNLSASRPQDRQFILSSKKLLLSDSGFYLCAWSPLGQHYEQYFGPGTRLTVT.

The V and J genes are TRBV28 and TRBJ2-7; TRBD1 agrees at 8 bases. Germline V gene lookup returns CDR1 MDHEN and CDR2 SYDVKM. The CDR3 consists of 12 residues. The CDR3: CVTGTGTYEQYF. CDR3 bases: TGTGTCACCGGGACAGGTACCTACGAGCAGTACTTC.

The chain has TRBV9 and TRBJ1-2; 7 positions match TRBD1. This CDR3 is built from 16 residues. From germline, CDR1 is SGDLS and CDR2 YYNGEE. V lost 2 bases to trimming and J lost 2 bases; unmatched junction nucleotides: 9. CDR3: CASSVRDREPNYGYTF. CDR3 nucleotides: TGTGCCAGCAGCGTTCGGGACAGAGAACCCAACTATGGCTACACCTTC.

The rearrangement uses TRBV4-2 and TRBJ2-1, with 7 nucleotides matching TRBD2. The V segment lost 0 bases and the J segment 6 bases; nucleotides outside the gene matches: 8. Germline lookup yields CDR1 LGHNA and CDR2 YNFKEQ. The CDR3 extends over 16 amino acids. CDR3 loop: CASSQEGREPPNEQFF. DNA of the CDR3: TGTGCCAGCAGCCAAGAGGGGCGGGAGCCCCCCAATGAGCAGTTCTTC.

The V and J genes are TRBV7-2 and TRBJ2-2; no definite D call. Trimming took off 0 bases at V and 6 bases at J, with 8 bases between the two ends. Per the germline V gene, CDR1 is SGHTA and CDR2 is FQGNSA. The CDR3 is made up of 14 amino acids. CDR3 nucleotides: TGTGCCAGCAGCTTAGCGCGGATGGCCGGGGAGCTGTTTTTT. Translating gives CASSLARMAGELFF.

The genes are TRBV9 and TRBJ1-2; 8 bases map to TRBD1. V was pared by 4 bases and J by 8 bases, with 10 bases of the junction left unmatched. This CDR3 contains 14 residues. Germline values: CDR1 SGDLS, CDR2 YYNGEE. CDR3 amino acids: CASSPLLTGDGYTF. The DNA of the CDR3 is TGTGCCAGCAGCCCCCTACTGACAGGGGACGGCTACACCTTC. The whole variable domain, remainder taken from reference TRBV9 and TRBJ1-2, is DSGVTQTPKHLITATGQRVTLRCSPRSGDLSVYWYQQSLDQGLQFLIQYYNGEERAKGNILERFSAQQFPDLHSELNLSSLELGDSALYFCASSPLLTGDGYTFGSGTRLTVV.

This chain uses TRBV5-6 with TRBJ2-7; 12 nucleotides align to TRBD2. Per the germline V gene, CDR1 is SGHDT and CDR2 is YYEEEE. CDR3 size: 15 residues. V was pared by 0 bases and J by 4 bases, with 2 bases of the junction left unmatched. The CDR3 loop is CASSLGLAGVYEQYF. The CDR3 DNA follows: TGTGCCAGCAGCTTGGGACTAGCGGGAGTATACGAGCAGTACTTC.

The chain has TRBV5-4 and TRBJ2-2, with D perhaps matching TRBD2 (5 bases). V dropped 3 bases and J dropped 7 bases, with 10 bases sitting between them. There are 13 residues in the CDR3. From germline, CDR1 is SGHNT and CDR2 YYREEE (reference sequence). CDR3 sequence reads: CASSWVAGGELFF. CDR3 sequence (DNA): TGTGCCAGCAGCTGGGTTGCGGGCGGGGAGCTGTTTTTT.

In this sample, this clone turned up a few times. V is TRBV4-2 and J is TRBJ2-5; maybe TRBD2 (5 bases). The germline V gene has CDR1 LGHNA and CDR2 YNFKEQ. The V and J ends lost 4 bases and 1 base respectively, with 22 bases between them. The CDR3 sequence is 18 residues long. The CDR3 region has the DNA TGTGCCAGCAGCCGCCCACAGCTCCCTTCCGGGATCCAAGAGACCCAGTACTTC. Translation gives CASSRPQLPSGIQETQYF.